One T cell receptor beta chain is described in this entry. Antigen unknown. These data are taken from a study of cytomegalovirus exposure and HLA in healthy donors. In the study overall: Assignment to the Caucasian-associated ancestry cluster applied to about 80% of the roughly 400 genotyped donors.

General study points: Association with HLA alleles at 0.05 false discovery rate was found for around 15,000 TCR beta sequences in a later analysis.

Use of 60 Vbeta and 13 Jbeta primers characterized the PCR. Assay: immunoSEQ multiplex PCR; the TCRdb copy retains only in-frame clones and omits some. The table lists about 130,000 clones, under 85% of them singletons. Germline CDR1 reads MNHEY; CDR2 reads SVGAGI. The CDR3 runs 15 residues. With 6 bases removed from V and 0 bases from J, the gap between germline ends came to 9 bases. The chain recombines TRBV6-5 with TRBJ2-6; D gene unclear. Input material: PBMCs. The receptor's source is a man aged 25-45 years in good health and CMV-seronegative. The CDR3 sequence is CASRSVASGANVLTF. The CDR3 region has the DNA TGTGCCAGCAGATCGGTCGCCTCTGGGGCCAACGTCCTGACTTTC.